Listed below are T cell receptor beta chains from one sample, sequenced in a study of blood T cell repertoires in COVID-19. TCRdb keeps only in-frame clones here, not all; method: immunoSEQ multiplex PCR. Counted here are a few hundred thousand clones, 75% to 90% occurring once; the ten biggest clones make up under 3%. The sequencing input was PBMCs or T cells enriched from blood (not recorded which). These receptors were obtained from a woman in her forties or fifties who had recovered from COVID-19. CDR3s include the opening cysteine and the closing phenylalanine or tryptophan.

j_gene	v_gene	len	CDR3aa
TRBJ1-5	TRBV7-2	14	CASSFTFSNQPQHF
TRBJ1-2	TRBV27	13	CASRSGEAGGYTF
TRBJ1-1	TRBV4-1	15	CASSHGTETNTEAFF
TRBJ1-2	TRBV30	13	CAWSEGQGVGYTF
TRBJ1-1	TRBV7-6	16	CASSPGQGGVNTEAFF
TRBJ2-1	TRBV6-5	16	CASSYSRGLAGDEQFF
TRBJ2-5	TRBV5-5	13	CASSLRGSETQYF
TRBJ2-2	TRBV2	14	CASSGGRSTGELFF
TRBJ1-1	TRBV30	12	CAWRGGPTEAFF
TRBJ1-2	TRBV27	14	CASRITGGSDGYTF
TRBJ2-1	TRBV15	15	CAARSGQRIHNEQFF
TRBJ2-1	TRBV9	15	CASSEAGGVYNEQFF
TRBJ1-1	TRBV5-8	13	CASRPRGGTEAFF
TRBJ2-1	TRBV2	14	CASRAGLAGNEQFF
TRBJ1-2	TRBV3-1/TRBV3-2	13	CASSPGEGYGYTF
TRBJ2-3	TRBV5-1	16	CASSLGRGVTTDTQYF
TRBJ2-3	TRBV9	16	CASSVLAGGPPDTQYF
TRBJ1-1	TRBV19	12	CASSIFGGEAFF
TRBJ1-4	TRBV3-1/TRBV3-2	14	CASSQPERNEKLFF
TRBJ2-7	TRBV5-4	17	CASSLHGTGNWLYEQYF
TRBJ1-5	TRBV2	13	CASSEQGNQPQHF
TRBJ1-1	TRBV12-3/TRBV12-4	13	CASSFTGGTEAFF
TRBJ2-1	TRBV7-9	15	CASSSTSVTYNEQFF
TRBJ2-5	TRBV6-5	14	CASSFTGGRETQYF
TRBJ2-1	TRBV18	17	CASSLVPRRDMANEQFF
TRBJ2-2	TRBV5-1	15	CASSSGIEYTGELFF
TRBJ2-7	TRBV6-2/TRBV6-3	16	CASTPRRGREAYEQYF
TRBJ1-5	TRBV6-2/TRBV6-3	13	CASSFREEQPQHF
TRBJ1-2	TRBV11-2	17	CASSLVRRTATNYGYTF
TRBJ1-6	TRBV5-5	16	CASSFQDRLNNSPLHF
TRBJ2-2	TRBV7-3	17	CASRTTSGASNTGELFF